A single sample is the source of the 9 T cell receptor beta chains below, sequenced in a study of cytomegalovirus exposure and HLA in healthy donors. PCR employed 60 Vbeta and 13 Jbeta primers. Measured with immunoSEQ multiplex PCR; TCRdb has only the in-frame clones, and not every one. The data show about 120,000 clones, about 60% seen once. The sequencing input was PBMCs. The source is a man aged 40-49 years in good health and CMV-seropositive.

In this sample, this clone turned up once. The V gene is TRBV27, the J gene TRBJ1-2, with 7 bases lining up with TRBD1. CDR1 and CDR2 from the germline V gene are MNHEY and SMNVEV (reference sequence). The V segment lost 4 bases and the J segment 4 bases; nucleotides outside the gene matches: 6. This CDR3 spans 14 amino acids. For the CDR3, the DNA is TGTGCCAGCAGTTGGGGACAGCCGGGCTATGGCTACACCTTC. Its protein product is CASSWGQPGYGYTF.

The chain recombines TRBV7-9 with TRBJ1-2; 8 bases line up with TRBD1. Germline CDR1 and CDR2: SEHNR and FQNEAQ (reference sequence). This CDR3 has 13 residues. With 5 bases clipped from V and 8 bases from J, the junction kept 7 bases outside the gene matches. The CDR3 loop is CASSETGDEGYTF. The CDR3 DNA follows: TGTGCCAGCAGCGAGACAGGGGATGAGGGCTACACCTTC.

The V gene is TRBV6-5, the J gene TRBJ2-4, with D possibly matching TRBD1 (6 bases). Looked up from germline, CDR1 is MNHEY and CDR2 is SVGAGI. This CDR3 has 16 residues. Deletions cut 0 bases from V and 0 bases from J, with 9 bases between. CDR3 nucleotides: TGTGCCAGCAGTTACTCCCCAGGGGTAGCCAAAAACATTCAGTACTTC. Translating it yields CASSYSPGVAKNIQYF.

The genes are TRBV29-1 and TRBJ2-1, with TRBD2 as a possible D gene (6 bases). Trimming shortened V by 3 bases and J by 4 bases, and 10 bases separated the two germline ends. There are 13 residues in the CDR3. Germline V lookup: CDR1 SQVTM, CDR2 ANQGSEA. CDR3: CSVDVLAYNEQFF. CDR3 DNA sequence: TGCAGCGTTGACGTCCTAGCGTACAATGAGCAGTTCTTC.

The chain's CDR3 is CASSDTGGREETQYF. CDR3 DNA: TGTGCCAGCAGCGACACCGGCGGGAGAGAAGAGACCCAGTACTTC. The chain couples TRBV9 to TRBJ2-5, with 7 bases fitting TRBD2. The germline CDR1 and CDR2 sequences are SGDLS and YYNGEE. The length of the CDR3 is 15 residues. V gave up 3 bases and J gave up 3 bases; unmatched junction bases: 8.

V is TRBV10-3 and J is TRBJ1-5; weak D call: TRBD1 (5 bases). Germline lookup yields CDR1 ENHRY and CDR2 SYGVKD. The CDR3 runs 13 residues. V was pared by 5 bases and J by 2 bases, with 7 bases between. The CDR3 bases are TGTGCCATCAGTTCGGGGGGCAATCAGCCCCAGCATTTT. Its translation is CAISSGGNQPQHF.

The chain has TRBV2 and TRBJ2-1, with 7 bases aligning to TRBD2. The V segment lost 6 bases and the J segment 1 base; nucleotides outside the gene matches: 6. The CDR3 has 15 amino acids. In germline, CDR1 is SNHLY, CDR2 FYNNEI. The CDR3 bases are TGTGCCAGCAGCCGGGACTACCCATCCTACAATGAGCAGTTCTTC. The encoded protein is CASSRDYPSYNEQFF.

In DNA, the CDR3 is TGTGCCAGCAGTGCGGGACAGAACACCGGGGAGCTGTTTTTT. It is translated as CASSAGQNTGELFF. The genes are TRBV25-1 and TRBJ2-2; a possible D gene is TRBD1 (6 bases). Trimming stripped 4 bases from V and 1 base from J, with 7 bases between. Germline CDR1 and CDR2: MGHDK and SYGVNS. This CDR3 contains 14 residues.

This chain joins TRBV5-6 and TRBJ2-7; 8 positions agree with TRBD1. CDR3 length: 15 amino acids. J lost 2 bases, V lost 3 bases, and 7 bases had no gene match. Germline V gene sequence: CDR1 SGHDT, CDR2 YYEEEE. This CDR3 reads CASSWGRTGPYEQYF. The CDR3 region has the DNA TGTGCCAGCAGCTGGGGACGGACAGGGCCCTACGAGCAGTACTTC.